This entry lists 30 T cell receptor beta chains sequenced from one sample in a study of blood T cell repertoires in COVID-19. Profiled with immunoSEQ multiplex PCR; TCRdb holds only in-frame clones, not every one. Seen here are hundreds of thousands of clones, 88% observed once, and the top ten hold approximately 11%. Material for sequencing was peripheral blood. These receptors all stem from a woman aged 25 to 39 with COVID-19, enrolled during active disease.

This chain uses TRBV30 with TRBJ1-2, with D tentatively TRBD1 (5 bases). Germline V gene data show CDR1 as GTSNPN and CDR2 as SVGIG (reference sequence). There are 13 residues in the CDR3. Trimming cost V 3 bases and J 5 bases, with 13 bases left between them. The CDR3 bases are TGTGCCTGGAGGGCAGGGATTTGGTATGGCTACACCTTC. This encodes CAWRAGIWYGYTF.

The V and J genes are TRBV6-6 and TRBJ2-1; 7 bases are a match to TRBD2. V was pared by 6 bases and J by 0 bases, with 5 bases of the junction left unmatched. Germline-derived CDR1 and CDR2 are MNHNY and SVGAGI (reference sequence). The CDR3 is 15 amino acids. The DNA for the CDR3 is TGTGCCAGCAGGGGGCGGGGGAGCTCCTACAATGAGCAGTTCTTC. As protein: CASRGRGSSYNEQFF.

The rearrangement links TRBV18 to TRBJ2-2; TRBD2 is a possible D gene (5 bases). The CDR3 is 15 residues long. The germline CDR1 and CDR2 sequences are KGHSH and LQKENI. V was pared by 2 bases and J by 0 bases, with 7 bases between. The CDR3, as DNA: TGTGCCAGCTCACCAGCGGGTGCGAACACCGGGGAGCTGTTTTTT. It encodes CASSPAGANTGELFF.

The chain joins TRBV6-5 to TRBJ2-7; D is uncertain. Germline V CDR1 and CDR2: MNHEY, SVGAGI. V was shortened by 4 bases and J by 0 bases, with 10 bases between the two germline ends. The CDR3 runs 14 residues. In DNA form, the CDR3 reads TGTGCCAGCAGTTTAGGTCCTAGCTCCTACGAGCAGTACTTC. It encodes CASSLGPSSYEQYF.

The CDR3 spells CATSGGWDRQETQYF. CDR3 in DNA: TGTGCCACCAGTGGTGGATGGGACAGACAAGAGACCCAGTACTTC. This chain connects TRBV24-1 to TRBJ2-5; 7 nucleotides match TRBD1. This CDR3 is built from 15 residues. V gave up 5 bases and J gave up 2 bases; unmatched junction bases: 7. The germline CDR1 and CDR2 sequences are KGHDR and SFDVKD.

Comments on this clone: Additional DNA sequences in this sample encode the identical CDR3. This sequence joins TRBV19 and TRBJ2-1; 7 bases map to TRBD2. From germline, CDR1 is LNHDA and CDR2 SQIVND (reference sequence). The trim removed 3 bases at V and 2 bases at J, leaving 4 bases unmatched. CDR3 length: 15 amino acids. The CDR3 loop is CASSISGNTYNEQFF. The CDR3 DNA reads TGTGCCAGTAGTATCAGCGGGAATACCTACAATGAGCAGTTCTTC.

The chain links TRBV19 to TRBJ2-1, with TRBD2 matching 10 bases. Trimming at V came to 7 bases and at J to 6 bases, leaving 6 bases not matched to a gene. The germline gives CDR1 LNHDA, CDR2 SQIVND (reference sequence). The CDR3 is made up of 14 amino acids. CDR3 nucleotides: TGTGCCAGTAAGGCTAGCGGGAGTTTCAATGAGCAGTTCTTC. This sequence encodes CASKASGSFNEQFF.

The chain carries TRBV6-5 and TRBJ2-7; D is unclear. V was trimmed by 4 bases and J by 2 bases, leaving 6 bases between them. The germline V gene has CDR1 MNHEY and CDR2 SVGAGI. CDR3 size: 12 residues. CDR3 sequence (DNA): TGTGCCAGCAGTTCCCAGGCCTACGAGCAGTACTTC. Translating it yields CASSSQAYEQYF.

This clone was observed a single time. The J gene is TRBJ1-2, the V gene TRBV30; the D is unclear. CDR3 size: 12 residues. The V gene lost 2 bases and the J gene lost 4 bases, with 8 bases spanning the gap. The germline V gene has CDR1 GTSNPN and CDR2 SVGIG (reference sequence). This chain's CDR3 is CAWSSAVYGYTF. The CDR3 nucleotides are TGTGCCTGGAGTTCCGCAGTCTATGGCTACACCTTC.

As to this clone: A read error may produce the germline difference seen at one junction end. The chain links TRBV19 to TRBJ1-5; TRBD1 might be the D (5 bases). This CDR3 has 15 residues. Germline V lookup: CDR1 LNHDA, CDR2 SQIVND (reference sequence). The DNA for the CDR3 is TGTGCCAGTAGTATGGGGGGAGGGAGCAGTCAGCCCCAGCATTTT. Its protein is CASSMGGGSSQPQHF.

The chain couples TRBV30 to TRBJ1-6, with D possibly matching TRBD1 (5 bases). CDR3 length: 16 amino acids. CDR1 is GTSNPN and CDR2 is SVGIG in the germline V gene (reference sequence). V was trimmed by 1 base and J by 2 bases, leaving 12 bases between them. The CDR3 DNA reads TGTGCCTGGAGTGGGGGACTAGAAGCCTATAATTCACCCCTCCACTTT. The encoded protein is CAWSGGLEAYNSPLHF. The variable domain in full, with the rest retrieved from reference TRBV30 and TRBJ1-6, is SQTIHQWPATLVQPVGSPLSLECTVEGTSNPNLYWYRQAAGRGLQLLFYSVGIGQISSEVPQNLSASRPQDRQFILSSKKLLLSDSGFYLCAWSGGLEAYNSPLHFGNGTRLTVT.

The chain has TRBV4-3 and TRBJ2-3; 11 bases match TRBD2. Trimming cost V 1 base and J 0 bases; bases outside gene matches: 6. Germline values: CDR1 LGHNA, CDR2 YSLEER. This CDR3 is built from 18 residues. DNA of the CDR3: TGCGCCAGCAGCCAAGGGACTAGCGGGTACCTTAGCACAGATACGCAGTATTTT. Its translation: CASSQGTSGYLSTDTQYF.

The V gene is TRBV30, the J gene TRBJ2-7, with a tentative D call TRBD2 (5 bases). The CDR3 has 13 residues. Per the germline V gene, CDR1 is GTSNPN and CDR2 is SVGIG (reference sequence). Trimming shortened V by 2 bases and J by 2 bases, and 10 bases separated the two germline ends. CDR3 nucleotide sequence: TGTGCCTGGAGTAGAGGAGGCCCCTACGAGCAGTACTTC. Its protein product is CAWSRGGPYEQYF.

In DNA, the CDR3 is TGCGCCAGCAGTGAGTCGGGACAGCCGGAAGAAAAACTGTTTTTT. It codes for CASSESGQPEEKLFF. The chain links TRBV10-2 to TRBJ1-4, with 7 bases that match TRBD1. Germline V CDR1 and CDR2: WSHSY, SAAADI. The CDR3 loop spans 15 amino acids. After removal of 0 bases from V and 8 bases from J, the junction contained 6 bases not matched to a gene.

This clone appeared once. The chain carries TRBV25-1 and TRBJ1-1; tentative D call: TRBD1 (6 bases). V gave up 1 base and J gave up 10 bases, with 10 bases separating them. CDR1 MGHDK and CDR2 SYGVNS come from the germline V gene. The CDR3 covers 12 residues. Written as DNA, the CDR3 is TGTGCCAGCAGTGAATCTGGGGGGGCAGCTTTCTTT. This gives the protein CASSESGGAAFF.

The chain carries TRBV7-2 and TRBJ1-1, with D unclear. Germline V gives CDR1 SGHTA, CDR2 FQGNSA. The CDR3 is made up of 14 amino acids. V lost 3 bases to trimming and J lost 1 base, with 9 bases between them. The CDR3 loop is CASSLSGPNTEAFF. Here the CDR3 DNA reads TGTGCCAGCAGCTTGTCTGGCCCGAACACTGAAGCTTTCTTT. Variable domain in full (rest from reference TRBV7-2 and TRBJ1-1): GAGVSQSPSNKVTEKGKDVELRCDPISGHTALYWYRQSLGQGLEFLIYFQGNSAPDKSGLPSDRFSAERTGGSVSTLTIQRTQQEDSAVYLCASSLSGPNTEAFFGQGTRLTVV.

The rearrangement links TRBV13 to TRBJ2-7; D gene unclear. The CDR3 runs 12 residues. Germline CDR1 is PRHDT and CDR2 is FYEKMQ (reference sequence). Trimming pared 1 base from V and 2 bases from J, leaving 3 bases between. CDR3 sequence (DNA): TGTGCCAGCAGCTTAGCTACCTACGAGCAGTACTTC. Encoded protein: CASSLATYEQYF.

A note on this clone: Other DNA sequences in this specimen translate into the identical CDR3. CDR3 amino acids: CASSPTGDTEAFF. The CDR3 region has the DNA TGTGCCAGCAGCCCGACAGGGGACACTGAAGCTTTCTTT. V and J are TRBV12-3 or TRBV12-4 and TRBJ1-1; 8 bases align to TRBD1. The CDR3 has 13 residues. The ends lost 6 bases at V and 3 bases at J; junction bases unmatched: 3.

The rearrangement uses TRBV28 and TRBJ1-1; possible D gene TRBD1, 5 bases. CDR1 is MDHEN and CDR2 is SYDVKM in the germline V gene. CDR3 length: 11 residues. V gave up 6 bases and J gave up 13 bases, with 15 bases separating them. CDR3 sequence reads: CASRLGGGIFF. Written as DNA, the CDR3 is TGTGCCAGCAGACTGGGTGGGGGGATTTTCTTT. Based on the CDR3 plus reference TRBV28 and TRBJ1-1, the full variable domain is DVKVTQSSRYLVKRTGEKVFLECVQDMDHENMFWYRQDPGLGLRLIYFSYDVKMKEKGDIPEGYSVSREKKERFSLILESASTNQTSMYLCASRLGGGIFFGQGTRLTVV.

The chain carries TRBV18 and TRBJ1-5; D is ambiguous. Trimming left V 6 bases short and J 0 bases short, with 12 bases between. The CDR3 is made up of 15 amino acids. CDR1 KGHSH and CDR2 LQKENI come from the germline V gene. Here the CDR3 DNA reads TGTGCCAGCTCCACTAGAGGAAGTAGCAATCAGCCCCAGCATTTT. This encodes CASSTRGSSNQPQHF.

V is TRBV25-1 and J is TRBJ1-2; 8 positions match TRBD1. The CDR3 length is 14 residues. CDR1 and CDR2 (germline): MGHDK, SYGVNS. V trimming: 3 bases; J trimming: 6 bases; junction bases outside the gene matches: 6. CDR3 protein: CASSDTGGWDGYTF. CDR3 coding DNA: TGTGCCAGCAGTGACACAGGGGGATGGGATGGCTACACCTTC.

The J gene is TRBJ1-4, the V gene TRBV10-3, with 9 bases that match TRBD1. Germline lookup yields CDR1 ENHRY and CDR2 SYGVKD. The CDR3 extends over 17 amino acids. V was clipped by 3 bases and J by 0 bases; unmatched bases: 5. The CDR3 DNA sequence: TGTGCCATCAGTGACCCCGGACAGGGGACAACTAATGAAAAACTGTTTTTT. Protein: CAISDPGQGTTNEKLFF.

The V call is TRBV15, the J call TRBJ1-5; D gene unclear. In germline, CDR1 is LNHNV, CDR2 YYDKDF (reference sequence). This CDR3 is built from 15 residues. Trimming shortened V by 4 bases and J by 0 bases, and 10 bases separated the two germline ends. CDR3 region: CATSNYPYSNQPQHF. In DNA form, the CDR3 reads TGTGCCACCAGCAACTATCCCTATAGCAATCAGCCCCAGCATTTT.

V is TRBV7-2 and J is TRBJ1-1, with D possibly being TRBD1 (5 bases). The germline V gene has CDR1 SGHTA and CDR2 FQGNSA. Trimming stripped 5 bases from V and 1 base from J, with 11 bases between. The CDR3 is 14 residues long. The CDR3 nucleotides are TGTGCCAGCAGCGTACAGGCTCCGAACACTGAAGCTTTCTTT. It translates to CASSVQAPNTEAFF.

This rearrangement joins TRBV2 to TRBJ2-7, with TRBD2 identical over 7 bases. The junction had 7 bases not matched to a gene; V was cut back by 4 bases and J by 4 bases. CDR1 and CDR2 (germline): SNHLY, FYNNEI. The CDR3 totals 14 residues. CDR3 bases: TGTGCCAGCAGTGTAGCGGGCAATTTATACGAGCAGTACTTC. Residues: CASSVAGNLYEQYF. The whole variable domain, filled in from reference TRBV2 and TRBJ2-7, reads EPEVTQTPSHQVTQMGQEVILRCVPISNHLYFYWYRQILGQKVEFLVSFYNNEISEKSEIFDDQFSVERPDGSNFTLKIRSTKLEDSAMYFCASSVAGNLYEQYFGPGTRLTVT.

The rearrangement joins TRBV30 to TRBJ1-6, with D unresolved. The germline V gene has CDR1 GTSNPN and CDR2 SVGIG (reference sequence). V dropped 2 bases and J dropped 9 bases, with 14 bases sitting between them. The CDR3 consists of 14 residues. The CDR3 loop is CAWSFRSGGSPLHF. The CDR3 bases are TGTGCCTGGAGTTTCCGATCAGGAGGTTCACCCCTCCACTTT.

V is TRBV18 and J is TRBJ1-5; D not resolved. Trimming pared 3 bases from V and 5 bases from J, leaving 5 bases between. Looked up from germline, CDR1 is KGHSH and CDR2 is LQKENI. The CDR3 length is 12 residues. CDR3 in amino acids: CASSPPDQPQHF. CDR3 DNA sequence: TGTGCCAGCTCACCGCCGGATCAGCCCCAGCATTTT. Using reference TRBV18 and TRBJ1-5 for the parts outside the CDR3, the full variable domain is NAGVMQNPRHLVRRRGQEARLRCSPMKGHSHVYWYRQLPEEGLKFMVYLQKENIIDESGMPKERFSAEFPKEGPSILRIQQVVRGDSAAYFCASSPPDQPQHFGDGTRLSIL.

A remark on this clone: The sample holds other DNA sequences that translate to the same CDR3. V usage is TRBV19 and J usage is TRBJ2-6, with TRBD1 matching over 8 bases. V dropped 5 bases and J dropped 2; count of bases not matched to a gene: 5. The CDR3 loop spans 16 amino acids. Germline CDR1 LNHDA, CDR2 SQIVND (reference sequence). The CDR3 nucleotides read TGTGCCAGTAGTCCCGACAGGGGTACTGGGGCCAACGTCCTGACTTTC. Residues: CASSPDRGTGANVLTF.

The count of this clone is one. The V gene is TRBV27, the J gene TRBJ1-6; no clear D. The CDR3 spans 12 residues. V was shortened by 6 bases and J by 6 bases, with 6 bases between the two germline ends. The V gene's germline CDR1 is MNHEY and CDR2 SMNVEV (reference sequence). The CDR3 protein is CASRLSNSPLHF. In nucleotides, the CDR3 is TGTGCCAGCAGACTTAGTAATTCACCCCTCCACTTT.

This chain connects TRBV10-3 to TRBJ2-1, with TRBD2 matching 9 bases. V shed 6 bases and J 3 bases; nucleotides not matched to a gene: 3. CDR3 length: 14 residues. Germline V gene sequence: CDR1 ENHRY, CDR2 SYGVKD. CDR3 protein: CAISLLAGYNEQFF. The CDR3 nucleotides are TGTGCCATCAGCCTACTAGCGGGCTACAATGAGCAGTTCTTC.